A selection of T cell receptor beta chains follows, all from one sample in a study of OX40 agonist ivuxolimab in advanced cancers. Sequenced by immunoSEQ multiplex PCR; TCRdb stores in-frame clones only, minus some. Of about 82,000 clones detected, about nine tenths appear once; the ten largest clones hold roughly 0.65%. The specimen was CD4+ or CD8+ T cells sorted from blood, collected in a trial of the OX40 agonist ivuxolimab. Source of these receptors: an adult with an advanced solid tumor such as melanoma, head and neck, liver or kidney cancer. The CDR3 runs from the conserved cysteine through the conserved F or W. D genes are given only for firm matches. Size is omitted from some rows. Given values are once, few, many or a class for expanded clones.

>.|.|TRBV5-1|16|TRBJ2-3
CASSFAGLFGTDTQYF
TGCGCCAGCAGCTTCGCGGGCCTCTTTGGCACAGATACGCAGTATTTT
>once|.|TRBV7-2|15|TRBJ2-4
CASSLVNGGPNIQYF
TGTGCCAGCAGCTTAGTAAACGGGGGCCCAAACATTCAGTACTTC
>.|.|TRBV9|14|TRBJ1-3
CASSVDTAGNTIYF
TGTGCCAGCAGCGTCGACACGGCTGGAAACACCATATATTTT
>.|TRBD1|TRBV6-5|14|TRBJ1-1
CASSDRGGDTEAFF
TGTGCCAGCAGTGACAGGGGAGGGGACACTGAAGCTTTCTTT
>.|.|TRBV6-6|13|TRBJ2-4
CASIGQNKNIQYF
TGTGCCAGCATTGGACAGAACAAAAACATTCAGTACTTC
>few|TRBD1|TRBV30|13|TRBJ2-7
CAWNRQGAIEQYF
TGTGCCTGGAATAGACAGGGGGCGATTGAGCAGTACTTC
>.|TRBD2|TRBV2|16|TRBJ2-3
CASSAGLAGEGATQYF
TGTGCCAGCAGTGCGGGACTAGCGGGGGAAGGTGCTACGCAGTATTTT
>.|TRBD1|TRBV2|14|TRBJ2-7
CASTPGTGAYEQYF
TGTGCCAGCACTCCCGGGACAGGGGCCTACGAGCAGTACTTC
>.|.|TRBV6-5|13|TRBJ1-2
CASTLPGGYGYTF
TGTGCCAGCACCCTCCCGGGGGGCTATGGCTACACCTTC
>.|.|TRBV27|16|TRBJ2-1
CASSIATASSYNEQFF
TGTGCCAGCAGCATTGCAACTGCTAGCTCCTACAATGAGCAGTTCTTC
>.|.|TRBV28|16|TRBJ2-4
CASNQGGNLAKNIQYF
TGTGCCAGCAACCAAGGGGGAAACCTAGCCAAAAACATTCAGTACTTC
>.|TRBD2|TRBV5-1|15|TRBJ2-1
CASREATSGGYEQFF
TGCGCCAGCAGAGAGGCGACTAGCGGGGGATATGAGCAGTTCTTC
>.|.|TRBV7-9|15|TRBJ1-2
CASSLEVIGDYGYTF
TGTGCCAGCAGCTTAGAGGTCATAGGCGACTATGGCTACACCTTC
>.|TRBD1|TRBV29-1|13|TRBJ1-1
CSGWSGGGTEAFF
TGCAGCGGTTGGTCAGGGGGAGGTACTGAAGCTTTCTTT
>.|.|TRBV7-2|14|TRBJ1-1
CASQRLEGDAEAFF
TGTGCCAGCCAACGCCTCGAGGGAGATGCTGAAGCTTTCTTT
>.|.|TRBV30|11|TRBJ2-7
CAWGGTYEQYF
TGTGCCTGGGGGGGTACCTACGAGCAGTACTTC
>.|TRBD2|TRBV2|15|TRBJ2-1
CASSTSGRAYNEQFF
TGTGCCAGCAGTACTAGCGGGAGGGCCTACAATGAGCAGTTCTTC
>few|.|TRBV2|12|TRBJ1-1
CASSESGWRPFF
TGTGCCAGCAGTGAAAGTGGGTGGCGACCTTTCTTT
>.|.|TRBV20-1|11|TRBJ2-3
CSGHSTDTQYF
TGCAGTGGCCATAGCACAGATACGCAGTATTTT
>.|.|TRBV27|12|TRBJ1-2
CASSPRGGGYTF
TGTGCCAGCAGTCCTCGTGGGGGTGGCTACACCTTC
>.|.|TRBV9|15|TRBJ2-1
CASSGLVGPYNEQFF
TGTGCCAGCAGCGGGCTTGTCGGACCATACAATGAGCAGTTCTTC
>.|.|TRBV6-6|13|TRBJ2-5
CASSRWGQETQYF
TGTGCCAGCAGCCGCTGGGGCCAAGAGACCCAGTACTTC
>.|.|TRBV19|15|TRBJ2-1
CASTLGGGIYNEQFF
TGTGCCAGTACCCTAGGAGGGGGAATCTACAATGAGCAGTTCTTC
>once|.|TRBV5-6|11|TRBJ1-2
CASSLHYGYTF
TGTGCCAGCAGCCTGCACTATGGCTACACCTTC
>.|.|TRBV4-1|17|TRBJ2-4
CASSQDDGELAKNIQYF
TGCGCCAGCAGCCAAGATGACGGGGAACTAGCCAAAAACATTCAGTACTTC
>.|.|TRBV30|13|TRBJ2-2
CAWSVRNDGELFF
TGTGCCTGGAGTGTTAGGAATGACGGGGAGCTGTTTTTT
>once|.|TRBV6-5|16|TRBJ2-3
CASSYSTGVGPQAMVF
TGTGCCAGCAGTTACTCGACCGGTGTTGGCCCCCAAGCAATGGTTTTT
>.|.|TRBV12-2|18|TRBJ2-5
CASRLASSGVRAQETQYF
TGTGCAAGTCGCTTAGCGAGTAGCGGGGTCAGAGCACAAGAGACCCAGTACTTC
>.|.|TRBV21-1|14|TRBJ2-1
CASSPQDCYNEQFF
TGTGCCAGCAGCCCTCAGGACTGTTACAATGAGCAGTTCTTC
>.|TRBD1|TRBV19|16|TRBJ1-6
CASSLTRNRGNSPLHF
TGTGCCAGTAGTCTCACCCGTAACAGGGGTAATTCACCCCTCCACTTT
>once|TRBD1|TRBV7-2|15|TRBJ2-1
CASSPRDRGFNEQFF
TGTGCCAGCAGCCCCCGGGACAGGGGATTTAATGAGCAGTTCTTC
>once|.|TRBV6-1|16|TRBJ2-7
CASSEGTSPRDYEQYF
TGTGCCAGCAGTGAGGGAACTTCGCCGCGGGACTACGAGCAGTACTTC
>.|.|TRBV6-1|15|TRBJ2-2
CASSDLTMNTGELFF
TGTGCCAGCAGTGACTTAACAATGAACACCGGGGAGCTGTTTTTT
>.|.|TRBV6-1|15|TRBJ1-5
CASSPGGTVNQPQHF
TGTGCCAGCAGCCCTGGGGGCACCGTCAATCAGCCCCAGCATTTT
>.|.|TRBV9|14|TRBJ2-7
CASSVGTDPYEQYF
TGTGCCAGCAGCGTCGGGACGGACCCCTACGAGCAGTACTTC
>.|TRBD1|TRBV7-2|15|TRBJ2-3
CASSSGQGGTDTQYF
TGTGCCAGCAGCTCGGGACAGGGAGGGACAGATACGCAGTATTTT
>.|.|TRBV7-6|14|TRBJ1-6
CASSLTAVSSPLHF
TGTGCCAGCAGCTTGACAGCTGTTAGTTCACCCCTCCACTTT
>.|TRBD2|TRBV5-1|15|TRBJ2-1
CASSLEAGGGYEQFF
TGCGCCAGCAGCTTGGAAGCGGGAGGAGGTTATGAGCAGTTCTTC
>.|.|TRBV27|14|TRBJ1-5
CASTPMIGAQPQHF
TGTGCCAGCACCCCAATGATCGGAGCACAGCCCCAGCATTTT
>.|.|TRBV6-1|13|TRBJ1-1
CASSESWEDPAFF
TGTGCCAGCAGTGAATCTTGGGAGGATCCAGCTTTCTTT
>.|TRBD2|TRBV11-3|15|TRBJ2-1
CASSLEAGGYNEQFF
TGTGCCAGCAGCTTAGAAGCGGGAGGGTACAATGAGCAGTTCTTC
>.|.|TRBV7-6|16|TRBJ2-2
CASNLGSSANTGELFF
TGTGCCAGCAACTTAGGGTCCAGTGCGAACACCGGGGAGCTGTTTTTT
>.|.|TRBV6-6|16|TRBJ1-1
CASSYEGLRRNTEAFF
TGTGCCAGCAGTTACGAAGGACTTCGGCGGAACACTGAAGCTTTCTTT
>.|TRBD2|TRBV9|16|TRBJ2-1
CASSPSHLAGEGEQFF
TGTGCCAGCAGCCCCTCCCACCTAGCGGGGGAGGGTGAGCAGTTCTTC
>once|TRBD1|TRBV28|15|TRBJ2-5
CASSLGQGYQETQYF
TGTGCCAGCAGTTTAGGACAGGGGTACCAAGAGACCCAGTACTTC
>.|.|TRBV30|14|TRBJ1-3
CAWNAGPGVDTIYF
TGTGCCTGGAACGCCGGACCAGGGGTGGACACCATATATTTT
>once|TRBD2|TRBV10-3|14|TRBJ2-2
CAIGDASGTGELFF
TGTGCCATCGGGGATGCTAGCGGGACCGGGGAGCTGTTTTTT
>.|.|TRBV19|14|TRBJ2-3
CASSTRGSADTQYF
TGTGCCAGTAGTACTCGTGGGAGTGCAGATACGCAGTATTTT
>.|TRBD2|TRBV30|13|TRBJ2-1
CAWSSGGENEQFF
TGTGCCTGGAGTAGCGGGGGGGAAAATGAGCAGTTCTTC
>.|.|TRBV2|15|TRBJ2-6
CASRMEPTGANVLTF
TGTGCCAGCAGGATGGAGCCTACTGGGGCCAACGTCCTGACTTTC
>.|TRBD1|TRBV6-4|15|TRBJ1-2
CASNSPGQGKNGYTF
TGTGCCAGCAACTCACCGGGACAGGGGAAAAATGGCTACACCTTC
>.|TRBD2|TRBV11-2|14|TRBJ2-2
CASSLVASGGELFF
TGTGCCAGCAGCTTAGTGGCTAGCGGGGGGGAGCTGTTTTTT
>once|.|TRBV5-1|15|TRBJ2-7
CASSLLSGTSYEQYF
TGCGCCAGCAGCTTACTATCTGGGACCTCCTACGAGCAGTACTTC